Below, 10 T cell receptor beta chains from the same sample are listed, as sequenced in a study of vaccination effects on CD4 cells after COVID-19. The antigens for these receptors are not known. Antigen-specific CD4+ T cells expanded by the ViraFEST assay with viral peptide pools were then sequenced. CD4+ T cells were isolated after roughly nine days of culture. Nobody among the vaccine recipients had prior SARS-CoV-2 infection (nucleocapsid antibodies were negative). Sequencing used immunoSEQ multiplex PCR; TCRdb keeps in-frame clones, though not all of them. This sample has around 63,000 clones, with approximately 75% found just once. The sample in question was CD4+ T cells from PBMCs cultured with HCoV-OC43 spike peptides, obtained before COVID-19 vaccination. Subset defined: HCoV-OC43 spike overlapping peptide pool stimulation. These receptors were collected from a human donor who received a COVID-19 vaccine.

The CDR3 DNA reads TGTGCCAGCAGCTTCCCGACAGCGATAAATTCACCCCTCCACTTT. This translates into CASSFPTAINSPLHF. The chain combines TRBV7-2 with TRBJ1-6, with D possibly TRBD1 on 5 matching bases. Trimming pared 3 bases from V and 7 bases from J, leaving 13 bases between. CDR1 is SGHTA, CDR2 FQGNSA, per germline. The CDR3 length is 15 residues.

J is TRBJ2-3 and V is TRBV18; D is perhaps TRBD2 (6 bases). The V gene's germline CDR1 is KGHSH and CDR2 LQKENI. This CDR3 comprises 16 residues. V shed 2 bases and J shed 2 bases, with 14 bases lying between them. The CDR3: CASSPYLRGNTDTQYF. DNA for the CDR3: TGTGCCAGCTCACCATATTTGCGGGGAAACACAGATACGCAGTATTTT.

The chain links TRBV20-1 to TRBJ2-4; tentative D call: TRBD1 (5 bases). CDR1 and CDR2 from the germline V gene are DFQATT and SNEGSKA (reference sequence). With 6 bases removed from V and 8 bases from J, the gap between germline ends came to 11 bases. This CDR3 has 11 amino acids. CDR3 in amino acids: CSAEQGDIQYF. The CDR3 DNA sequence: TGCAGTGCGGAGCAAGGGGACATTCAGTACTTC.

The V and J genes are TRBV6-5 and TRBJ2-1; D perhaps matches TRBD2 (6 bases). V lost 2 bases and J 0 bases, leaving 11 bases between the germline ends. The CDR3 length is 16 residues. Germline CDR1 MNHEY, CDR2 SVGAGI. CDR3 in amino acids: CASSYVLGGSYNEQFF. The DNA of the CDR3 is TGTGCCAGCAGTTACGTCCTGGGGGGCTCCTACAATGAGCAGTTCTTC.

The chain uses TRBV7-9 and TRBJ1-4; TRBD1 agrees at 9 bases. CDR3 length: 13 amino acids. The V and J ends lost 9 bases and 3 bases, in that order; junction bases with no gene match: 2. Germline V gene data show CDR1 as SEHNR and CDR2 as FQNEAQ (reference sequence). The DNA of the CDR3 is TGTGCCAGTGGGACAGGGCCTAATGAAAAACTGTTTTTT. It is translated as CASGTGPNEKLFF. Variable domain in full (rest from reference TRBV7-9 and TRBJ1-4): DTGVSQNPRHKITKRGQNVTFRCDPISEHNRLYWYRQTLGQGPEFLTYFQNEAQLEKSRLLSDRFSAERPKGSFSTLEIQRTEQGDSAMYLCASGTGPNEKLFFGSGTQLSVL.

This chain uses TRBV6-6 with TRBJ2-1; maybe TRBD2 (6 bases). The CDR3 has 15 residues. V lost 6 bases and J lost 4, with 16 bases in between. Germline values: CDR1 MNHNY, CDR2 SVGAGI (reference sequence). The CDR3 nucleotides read TGTGCCAGCAGCGACGGCGGGGCTAGATACAATGAGCAGTTCTTC. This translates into CASSDGGARYNEQFF.

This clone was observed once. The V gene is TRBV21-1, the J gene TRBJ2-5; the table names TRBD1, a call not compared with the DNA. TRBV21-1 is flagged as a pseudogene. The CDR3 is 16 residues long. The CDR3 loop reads CASSKSSGQGQETQYF. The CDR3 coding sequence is TGTGCCAGCAGCAAATCCTCCGGACAGGGACAAGAGACCCAGTACTTC.

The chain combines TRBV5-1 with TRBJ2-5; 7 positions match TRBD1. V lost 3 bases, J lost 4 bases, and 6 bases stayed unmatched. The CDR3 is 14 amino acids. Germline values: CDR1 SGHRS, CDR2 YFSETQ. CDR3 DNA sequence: TGCGCCAGCAGCTCCATGACAGGGTCAGAGACCCAGTACTTC. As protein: CASSSMTGSETQYF.

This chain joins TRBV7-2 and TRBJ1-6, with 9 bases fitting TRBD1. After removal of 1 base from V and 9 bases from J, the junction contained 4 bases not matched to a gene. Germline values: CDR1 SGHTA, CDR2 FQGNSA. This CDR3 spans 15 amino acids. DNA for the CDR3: TGTGCCAGCAGCTTAGTGGGGACAGGGAGTTCACCCCTCCACTTT. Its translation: CASSLVGTGSSPLHF.

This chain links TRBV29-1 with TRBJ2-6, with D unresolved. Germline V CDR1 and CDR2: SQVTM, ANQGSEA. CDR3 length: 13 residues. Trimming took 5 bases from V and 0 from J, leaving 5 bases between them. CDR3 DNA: TGCAGCGTTATGGGCTCTGGGGCCAACGTCCTGACTTTC. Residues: CSVMGSGANVLTF.